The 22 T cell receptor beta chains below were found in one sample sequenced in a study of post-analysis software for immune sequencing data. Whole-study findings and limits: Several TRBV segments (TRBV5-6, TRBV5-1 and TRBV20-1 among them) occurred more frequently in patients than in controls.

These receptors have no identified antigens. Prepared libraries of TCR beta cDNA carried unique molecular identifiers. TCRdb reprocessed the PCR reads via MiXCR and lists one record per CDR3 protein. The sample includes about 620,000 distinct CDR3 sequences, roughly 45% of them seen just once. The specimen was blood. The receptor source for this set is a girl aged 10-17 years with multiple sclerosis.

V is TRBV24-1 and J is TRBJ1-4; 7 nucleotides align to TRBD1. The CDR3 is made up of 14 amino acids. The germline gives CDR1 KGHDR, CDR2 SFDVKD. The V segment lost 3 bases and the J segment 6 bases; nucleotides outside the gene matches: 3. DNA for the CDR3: TGTGCCACCAGTGATCGGCAGGGGGATGAAAAACTGTTTTTT. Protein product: CATSDRQGDEKLFF.

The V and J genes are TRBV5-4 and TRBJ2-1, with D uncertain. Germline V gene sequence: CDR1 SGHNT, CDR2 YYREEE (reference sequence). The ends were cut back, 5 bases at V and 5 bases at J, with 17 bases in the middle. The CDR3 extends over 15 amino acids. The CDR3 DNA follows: TGTGCCAGCAGGACGGACCTCGGAGAGGACAATGAGCAGTTCTTC. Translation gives CASRTDLGEDNEQFF.

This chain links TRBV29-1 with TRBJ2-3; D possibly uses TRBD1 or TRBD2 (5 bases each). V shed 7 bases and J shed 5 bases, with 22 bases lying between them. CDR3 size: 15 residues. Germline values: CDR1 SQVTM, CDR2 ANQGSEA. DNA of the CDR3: TGCAGCGACGGAAGTGGGACGGTTCTGCAAGATACGCAGTATTTT. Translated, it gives CSDGSGTVLQDTQYF.

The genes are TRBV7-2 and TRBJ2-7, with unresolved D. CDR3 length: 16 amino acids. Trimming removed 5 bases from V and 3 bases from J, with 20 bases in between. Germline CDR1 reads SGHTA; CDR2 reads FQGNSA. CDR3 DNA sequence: TGTGCCAGCAGCCCCGGTGGGCTACTTACCTACTACGAGCAGTACTTC. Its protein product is CASSPGGLLTYYEQYF.

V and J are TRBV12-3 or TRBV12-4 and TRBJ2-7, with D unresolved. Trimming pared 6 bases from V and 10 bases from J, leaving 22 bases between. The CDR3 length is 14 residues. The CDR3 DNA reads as TGTGCCAGCAGCCTCGGCACGGCTGGAGATACCCAGTACTTC. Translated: CASSLGTAGDTQYF.

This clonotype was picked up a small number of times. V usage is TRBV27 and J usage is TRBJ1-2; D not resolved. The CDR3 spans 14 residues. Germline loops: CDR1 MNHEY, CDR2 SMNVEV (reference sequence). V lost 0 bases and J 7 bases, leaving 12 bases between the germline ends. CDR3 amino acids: CASSLSTTGVGYTF. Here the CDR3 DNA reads TGTGCCAGCAGTTTATCCACAACTGGGGTTGGCTACACCTTC.

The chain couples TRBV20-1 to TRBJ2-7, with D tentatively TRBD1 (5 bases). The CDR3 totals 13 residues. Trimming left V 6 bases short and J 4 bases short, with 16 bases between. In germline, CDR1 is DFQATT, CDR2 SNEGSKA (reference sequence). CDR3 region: CSATFGARYEQYF. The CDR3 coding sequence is TGCAGTGCCACCTTTGGGGCGCGGTACGAGCAGTACTTC.

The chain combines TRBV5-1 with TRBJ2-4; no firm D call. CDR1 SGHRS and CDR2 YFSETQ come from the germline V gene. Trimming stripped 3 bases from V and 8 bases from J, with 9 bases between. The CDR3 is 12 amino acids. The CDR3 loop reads CASSSARHIQYF. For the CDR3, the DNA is TGCGCCAGCAGCTCCGCCCGGCACATTCAGTACTTC. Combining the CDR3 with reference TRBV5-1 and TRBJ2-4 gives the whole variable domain KAGVTQTPRYLIKTRGQQVTLSCSPISGHRSVSWYQQTPGQGLQFLFEYFSETQRNKGNFPGRFSGRQFSNSRSEMNVSTLELGDSALYLCASSSARHIQYFGAGTRLSVL.

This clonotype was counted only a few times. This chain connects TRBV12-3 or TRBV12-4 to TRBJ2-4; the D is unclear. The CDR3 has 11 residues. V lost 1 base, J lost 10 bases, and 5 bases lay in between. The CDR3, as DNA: TGTGCCAGCAGTTTAGACCGAATTCAGTACTTC. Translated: CASSLDRIQYF.

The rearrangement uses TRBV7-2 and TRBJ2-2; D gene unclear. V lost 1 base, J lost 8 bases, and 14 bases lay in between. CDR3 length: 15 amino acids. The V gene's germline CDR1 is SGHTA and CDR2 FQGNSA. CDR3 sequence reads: CASSLVPRSEGELFF. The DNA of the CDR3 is TGTGCCAGCAGCTTAGTACCTAGGAGCGAGGGGGAGCTGTTTTTT. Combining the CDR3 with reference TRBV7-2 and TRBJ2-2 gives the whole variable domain GAGVSQSPSNKVTEKGKDVELRCDPISGHTALYWYRQSLGQGLEFLIYFQGNSAPDKSGLPSDRFSAERTGGSVSTLTIQRTQQEDSAVYLCASSLVPRSEGELFFGEGSRLTVL.

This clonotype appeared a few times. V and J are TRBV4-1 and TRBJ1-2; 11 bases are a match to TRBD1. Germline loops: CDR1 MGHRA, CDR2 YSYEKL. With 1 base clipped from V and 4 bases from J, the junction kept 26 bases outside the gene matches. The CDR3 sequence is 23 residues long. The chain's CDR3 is CASSQGWARFKDPGQGVSYGYTF. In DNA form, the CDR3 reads TGCGCCAGCAGCCAAGGTTGGGCCCGATTCAAAGATCCGGGACAGGGGGTATCCTATGGCTACACCTTC.

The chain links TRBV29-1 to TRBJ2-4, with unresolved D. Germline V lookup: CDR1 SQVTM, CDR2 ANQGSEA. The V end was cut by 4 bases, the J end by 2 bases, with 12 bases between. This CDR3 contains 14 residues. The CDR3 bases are TGCAGCGTTGGCGCTCGCCACACCAAAAACATTCAGTACTTC. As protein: CSVGARHTKNIQYF.

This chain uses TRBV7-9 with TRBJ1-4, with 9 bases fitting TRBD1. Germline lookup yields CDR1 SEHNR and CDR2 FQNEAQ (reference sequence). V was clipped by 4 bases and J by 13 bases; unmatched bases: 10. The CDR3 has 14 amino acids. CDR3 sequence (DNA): TGTGCCAGCAGCTGGGGACAGGGTGACGGAAGACTGTTTTTT. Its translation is CASSWGQGDGRLFF. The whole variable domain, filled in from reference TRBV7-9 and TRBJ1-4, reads DTGVSQNPRHKITKRGQNVTFRCDPISEHNRLYWYRQTLGQGPEFLTYFQNEAQLEKSRLLSDRFSAERPKGSFSTLEIQRTEQGDSAMYLCASSWGQGDGRLFFGSGTQLSVL.

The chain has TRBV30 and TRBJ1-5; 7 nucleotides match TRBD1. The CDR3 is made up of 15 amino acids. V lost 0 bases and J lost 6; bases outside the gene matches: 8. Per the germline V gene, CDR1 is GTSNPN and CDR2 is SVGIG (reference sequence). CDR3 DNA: TGTGCCTGGAGTGTACCAGACAGGGCCGGTCAGCCCCAGCATTTT. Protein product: CAWSVPDRAGQPQHF.

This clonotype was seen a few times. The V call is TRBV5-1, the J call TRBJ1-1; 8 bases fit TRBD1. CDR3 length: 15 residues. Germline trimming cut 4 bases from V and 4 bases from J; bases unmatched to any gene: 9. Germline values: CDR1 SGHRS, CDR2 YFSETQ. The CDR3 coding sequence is TGCGCCAGCAGCCCGACGACAGGGGTAGGCACTGAAGCTTTCTTT. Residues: CASSPTTGVGTEAFF. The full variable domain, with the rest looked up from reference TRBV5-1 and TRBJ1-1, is KAGVTQTPRYLIKTRGQQVTLSCSPISGHRSVSWYQQTPGQGLQFLFEYFSETQRNKGNFPGRFSGRQFSNSRSEMNVSTLELGDSALYLCASSPTTGVGTEAFFGQGTRLTVV.

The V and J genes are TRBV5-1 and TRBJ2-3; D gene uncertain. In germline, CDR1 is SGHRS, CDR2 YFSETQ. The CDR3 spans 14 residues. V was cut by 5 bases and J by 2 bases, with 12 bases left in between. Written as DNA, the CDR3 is TGCGCCAGCAGGGCCGGGCCCTCCACAGATACGCAGTATTTT. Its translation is CASRAGPSTDTQYF.

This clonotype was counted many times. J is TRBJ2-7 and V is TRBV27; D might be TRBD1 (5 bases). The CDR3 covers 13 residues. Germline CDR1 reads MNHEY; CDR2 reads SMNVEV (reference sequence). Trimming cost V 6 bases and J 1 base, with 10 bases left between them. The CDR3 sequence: CASSFRQSYEQYF. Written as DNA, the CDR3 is TGTGCCAGCAGCTTCCGACAGTCCTACGAGCAGTACTTC.

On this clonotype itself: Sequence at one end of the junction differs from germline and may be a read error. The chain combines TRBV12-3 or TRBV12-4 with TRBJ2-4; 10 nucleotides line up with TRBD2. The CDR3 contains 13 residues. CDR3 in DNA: TGTGCCAGCAGTCTAGCGGGAGAAAACATTCAGTACTTC. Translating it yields CASSLAGENIQYF.

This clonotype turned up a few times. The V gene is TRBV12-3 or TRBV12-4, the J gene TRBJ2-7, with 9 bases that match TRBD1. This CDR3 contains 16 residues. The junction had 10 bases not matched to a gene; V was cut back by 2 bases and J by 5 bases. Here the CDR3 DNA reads TGTGCCAGCAGTTTACGTCCCGGGACAGGGTTCCACGAGCAGTACTTC. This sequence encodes CASSLRPGTGFHEQYF.

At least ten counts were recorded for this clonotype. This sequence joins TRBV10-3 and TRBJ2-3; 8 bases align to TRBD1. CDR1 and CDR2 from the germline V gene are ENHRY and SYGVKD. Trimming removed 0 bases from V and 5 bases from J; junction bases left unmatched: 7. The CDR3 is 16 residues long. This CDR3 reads CAISESARGQGDTQYF. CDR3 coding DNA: TGTGCCATCAGTGAGTCGGCCAGGGGGCAAGGAGATACGCAGTATTTT.

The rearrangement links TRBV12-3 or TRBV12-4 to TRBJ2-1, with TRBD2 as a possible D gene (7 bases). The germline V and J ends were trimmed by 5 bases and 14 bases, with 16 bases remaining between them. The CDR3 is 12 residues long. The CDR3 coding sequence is TGTGCCAGCAGTCCCCACGGGGGGCGGGAGTTCTTC. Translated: CASSPHGGREFF.

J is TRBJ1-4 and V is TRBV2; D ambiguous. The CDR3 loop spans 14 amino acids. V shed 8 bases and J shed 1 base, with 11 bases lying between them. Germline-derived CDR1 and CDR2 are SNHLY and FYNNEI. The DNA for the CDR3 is TGTGCCAGCGCCCTCAGAGAAACTAATGAAAAACTGTTTTTT. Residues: CASALRETNEKLFF.